The next 14 T cell receptor beta chains were all read from a single sample in a study of cytomegalovirus exposure and HLA in healthy donors. Assay: immunoSEQ multiplex PCR; the TCRdb copy retains only in-frame clones and omits some. The sample includes under 400,000 clones, 88% of them seen just once. Source material: PBMCs. Source of these receptors: a man aged 30-40 years in good health and CMV-seronegative.

This chain joins TRBV5-4 and TRBJ1-4, with TRBD1 matching 9 bases. The CDR3 totals 13 residues. Trimming at V came to 5 bases and at J to 9 bases, leaving 5 bases not matched to a gene. CDR1 and CDR2 from the germline V gene are SGHNT and YYREEE (reference sequence). CDR3 sequence reads: CASSKGQGKKLFF. Written as DNA, the CDR3 is TGTGCCAGCAGTAAGGGACAGGGCAAAAAACTGTTTTTT. Using reference TRBV5-4 and TRBJ1-4 for the parts outside the CDR3, the full variable domain is ETGVTQSPTHLIKTRGQQVTLRCSSQSGHNTVSWYQQALGQGPQFIFQYYREEENGRGNFPPRFSGLQFPNYSSELNVNALELDDSALYLCASSKGQGKKLFFGSGTQLSVL.

V and J are TRBV5-1 and TRBJ2-7, with 8 bases identical to TRBD1. Germline V CDR1 and CDR2: SGHRS, YFSETQ. V trimming: 4 bases; J trimming: 6 bases; junction bases outside the gene matches: 3. This CDR3 comprises 12 residues. The DNA of the CDR3 is TGCGCCAGCAGCCCGACAGGGGCCGAGCAGTACTTC. It codes for CASSPTGAEQYF.

V usage is TRBV19 and J usage is TRBJ1-5; a weak D match, TRBD1 (5 bases). The CDR3 consists of 14 residues. In germline, CDR1 is LNHDA, CDR2 SQIVND (reference sequence). V was trimmed by 8 bases and J by 3 bases, leaving 14 bases between them. CDR3 in amino acids: CASSRDSINQPQHF. The DNA for the CDR3 is TGTGCCAGTTCCCGGGACTCCATCAATCAGCCCCAGCATTTT.

This rearrangement joins TRBV5-4 to TRBJ1-2, with TRBD1 matching over 10 bases. The V gene's germline CDR1 is SGHNT and CDR2 YYREEE (reference sequence). Trimming cost V 4 bases and J 3 bases; bases outside gene matches: 6. The CDR3 sequence is 15 residues long. The CDR3 protein is CASSGNDRGHYGYTF. The CDR3 coding sequence is TGTGCCAGCAGCGGGAACGACAGGGGGCACTATGGCTACACCTTC. The full variable domain, in which reference TRBV5-4 and TRBJ1-2 provide the parts outside the CDR3, is ETGVTQSPTHLIKTRGQQVTLRCSSQSGHNTVSWYQQALGQGPQFIFQYYREEENGRGNFPPRFSGLQFPNYSSELNVNALELDDSALYLCASSGNDRGHYGYTFGSGTRLTVV.

In nucleotides, the CDR3 is TGTGCCAGCAGTTTATCTAGGACTAGCGGGCGGGTCTACGAGCAGTACTTC. Amino acid sequence: CASSLSRTSGRVYEQYF. This rearrangement joins TRBV27 to TRBJ2-7; 11 bases agree with TRBD2. Per germline, CDR1 MNHEY and CDR2 SMNVEV (reference sequence). V lost 0 bases, J lost 3 bases, and 7 bases stayed unmatched. This CDR3 has 17 amino acids.

This sequence joins TRBV4-1 and TRBJ2-7; D might be TRBD1 (6 bases). The CDR3 is 16 amino acids. Germline V lookup: CDR1 MGHRA, CDR2 YSYEKL. V lost 0 bases to trimming and J lost 3 bases, with 15 bases between them. CDR3 nucleotide sequence: TGCGCCAGCAGCCAAGAAGAACAGGGTAACATCTACGAGCAGTACTTC. The encoded protein is CASSQEEQGNIYEQYF.

The chain uses TRBV5-8 and TRBJ1-2; D gene uncertain. The CDR3 spans 14 residues. The V gene lost 0 bases and the J gene lost 0 bases, with 6 bases spanning the gap. Per the germline V gene, CDR1 is SGHTS and CDR2 is YDEGEE. CDR3 protein: CASSLGTANYGYTF. CDR3 DNA: TGTGCCAGCAGCTTGGGAACAGCTAACTATGGCTACACCTTC.

This chain uses TRBV4-1 with TRBJ1-1; D remains ambiguous. CDR1 MGHRA and CDR2 YSYEKL come from the germline V gene. The V gene lost 2 bases and the J gene lost 6 bases, with 22 bases spanning the gap. CDR3 length equals 17 residues. CDR3 region: CASSQSRRWMDVSEAFF. CDR3 bases: TGCGCCAGCAGCCAATCAAGGAGGTGGATGGATGTCTCTGAAGCTTTCTTT.

CDR3 protein: CASSVGEGAYSNQPQHF. DNA of the CDR3: TGTGCCAGCAGCGTAGGAGAAGGGGCCTATAGCAATCAGCCCCAGCATTTT. The chain carries TRBV9 and TRBJ1-5, with D possibly TRBD1 on 5 matching bases. The CDR3 has 17 amino acids. V was trimmed by 0 bases and J by 0 bases, leaving 13 bases between them. The germline gives CDR1 SGDLS, CDR2 YYNGEE.

The chain carries TRBV7-9 and TRBJ1-3; D may be TRBD1 (6 bases). CDR3 length: 14 amino acids. The germline CDR1 and CDR2 sequences are SEHNR and FQNEAQ (reference sequence). The V gene lost 5 bases and the J gene lost 4 bases, with 12 bases spanning the gap. Written as DNA, the CDR3 is TGTGCCAGCAGCCCTAACAGGGAGGGAAACACCATATATTTT. This codes for CASSPNREGNTIYF.

The V call is TRBV27, the J call TRBJ2-7; TRBD1 might be the D (6 bases). V lost 3 bases and J lost 4, with 16 bases in between. From germline, CDR1 is MNHEY and CDR2 SMNVEV (reference sequence). This CDR3 comprises 15 residues. The CDR3 spells CASSFSNTGSYEQYF. CDR3 coding DNA: TGTGCCAGCAGTTTTAGTAATACAGGGAGTTACGAGCAGTACTTC.

V usage is TRBV6-5 and J usage is TRBJ1-2, with D tentatively TRBD1 (5 bases). There are 15 residues in the CDR3. Per the germline V gene, CDR1 is MNHEY and CDR2 is SVGAGI. The V and J ends lost 2 bases and 6 bases respectively, with 16 bases between them. CDR3: CASSYGPRGDHGYTF. For the CDR3, the DNA is TGTGCCAGCAGTTACGGGCCCCGGGGGGACCATGGCTACACCTTC.

The chain joins TRBV30 to TRBJ2-3; 7 bases match TRBD1. The V and J ends lost 1 base and 0 bases, in that order; junction bases with no gene match: 4. The CDR3 is made up of 15 amino acids. The germline V gene has CDR1 GTSNPN and CDR2 SVGIG (reference sequence). CDR3 region: CAWSGGGASTDTQYF. The CDR3 nucleotides read TGTGCCTGGAGTGGAGGGGGCGCTAGCACAGATACGCAGTATTTT.

This clone was detected only once. The chain couples TRBV7-9 to TRBJ2-1; D gene unclear. The germline V gene has CDR1 SEHNR and CDR2 FQNEAQ (reference sequence). Trimming took 1 base from V and 6 from J, leaving 13 bases between them. The CDR3 contains 15 residues. Here the CDR3 DNA reads TGTGCCAGCAGCTTAGTGTTGGGCCGAACCAATGAGCAGTTCTTC. As protein: CASSLVLGRTNEQFF.